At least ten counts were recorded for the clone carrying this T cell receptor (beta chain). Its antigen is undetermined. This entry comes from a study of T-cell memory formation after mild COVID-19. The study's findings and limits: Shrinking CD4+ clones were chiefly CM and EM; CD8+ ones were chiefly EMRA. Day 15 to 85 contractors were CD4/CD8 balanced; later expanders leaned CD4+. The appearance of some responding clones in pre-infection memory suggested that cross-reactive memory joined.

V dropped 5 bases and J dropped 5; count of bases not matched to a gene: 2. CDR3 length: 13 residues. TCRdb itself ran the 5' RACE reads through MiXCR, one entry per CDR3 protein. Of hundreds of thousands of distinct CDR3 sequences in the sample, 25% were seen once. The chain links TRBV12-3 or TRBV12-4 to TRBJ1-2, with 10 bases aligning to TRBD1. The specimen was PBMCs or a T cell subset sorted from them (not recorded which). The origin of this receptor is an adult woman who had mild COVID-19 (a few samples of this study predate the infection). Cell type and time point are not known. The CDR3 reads CASSRDRGYGYTF. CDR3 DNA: TGTGCCAGCAGTCGGGACAGGGGATATGGCTACACCTTC.